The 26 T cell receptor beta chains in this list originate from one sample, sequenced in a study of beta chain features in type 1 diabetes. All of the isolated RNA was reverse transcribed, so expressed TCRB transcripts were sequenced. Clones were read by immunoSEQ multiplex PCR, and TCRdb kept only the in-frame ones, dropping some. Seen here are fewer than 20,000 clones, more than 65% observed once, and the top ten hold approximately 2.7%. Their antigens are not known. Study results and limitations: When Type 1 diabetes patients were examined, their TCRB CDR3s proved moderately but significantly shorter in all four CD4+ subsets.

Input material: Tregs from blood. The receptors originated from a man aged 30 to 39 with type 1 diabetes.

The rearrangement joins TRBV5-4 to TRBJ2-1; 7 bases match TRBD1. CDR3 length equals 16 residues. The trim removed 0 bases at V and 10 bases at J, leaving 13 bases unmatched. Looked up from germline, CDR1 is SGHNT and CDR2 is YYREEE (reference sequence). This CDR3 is CASSLGLPKGAMEQFF. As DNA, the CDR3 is TGTGCCAGCAGCTTGGGGCTTCCTAAGGGGGCTATGGAGCAGTTCTTC.

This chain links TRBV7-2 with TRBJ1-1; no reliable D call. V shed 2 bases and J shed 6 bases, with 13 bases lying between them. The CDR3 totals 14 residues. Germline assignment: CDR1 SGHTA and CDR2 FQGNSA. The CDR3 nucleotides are TGTGCCAGCAGCTTAAGCTTTCCCCAGGCTGAAGCTTTCTTT. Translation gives CASSLSFPQAEAFF.

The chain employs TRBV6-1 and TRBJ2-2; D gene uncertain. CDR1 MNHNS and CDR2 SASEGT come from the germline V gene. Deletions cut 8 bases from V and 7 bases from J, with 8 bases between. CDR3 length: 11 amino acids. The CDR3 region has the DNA TGTGCCAGCCGTACTTACGGGGAGCTGTTTTTT. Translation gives CASRTYGELFF.

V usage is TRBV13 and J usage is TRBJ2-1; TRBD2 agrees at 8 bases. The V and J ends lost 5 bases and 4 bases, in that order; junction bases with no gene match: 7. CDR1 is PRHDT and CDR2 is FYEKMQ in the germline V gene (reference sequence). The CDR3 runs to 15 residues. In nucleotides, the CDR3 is TGTGCCAGCAGCCCCGCGGGGGGCCGATACAATGAGCAGTTCTTC. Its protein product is CASSPAGGRYNEQFF.

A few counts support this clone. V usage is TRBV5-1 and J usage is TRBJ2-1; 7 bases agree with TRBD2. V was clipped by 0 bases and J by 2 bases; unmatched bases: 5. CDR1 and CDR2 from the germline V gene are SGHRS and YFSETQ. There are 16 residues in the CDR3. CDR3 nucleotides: TGCGCCAGCAGCTTGGGAGCGGGAAGTACCTACAATGAGCAGTTCTTC. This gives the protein CASSLGAGSTYNEQFF.

CDR3 residues: CASSYWPFDSHSYEQYF. The CDR3 DNA follows: TGTGCCAGCAGCTACTGGCCCTTCGACTCGCACTCCTACGAGCAGTACTTC. V is TRBV21-1 and J is TRBJ2-7; TRBD2, as called in the table, went unchecked against the DNA. TRBV21-1 is a pseudogene segment. CDR3 length: 17 residues.

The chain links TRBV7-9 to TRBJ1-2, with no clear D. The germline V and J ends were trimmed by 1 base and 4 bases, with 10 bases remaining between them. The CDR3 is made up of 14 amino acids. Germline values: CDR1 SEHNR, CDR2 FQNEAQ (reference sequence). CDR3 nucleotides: TGTGCCAGCAGCTTAGACTCCCTCTCCTATGGCTACACCTTC. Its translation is CASSLDSLSYGYTF.

The CDR3 here is CASSLGQGFNTEAFF. CDR3 nucleotides: TGTGCCAGCAGCTTAGGACAGGGATTCAACACTGAAGCTTTCTTT. V gene TRBV11-2 combines with J gene TRBJ1-1; 7 positions agree with TRBD1. This CDR3 comprises 15 residues. Trimming at V came to 1 base and at J to 2 bases, leaving 4 bases not matched to a gene. Germline CDR1 and CDR2: SGHAT and FQNNGV.

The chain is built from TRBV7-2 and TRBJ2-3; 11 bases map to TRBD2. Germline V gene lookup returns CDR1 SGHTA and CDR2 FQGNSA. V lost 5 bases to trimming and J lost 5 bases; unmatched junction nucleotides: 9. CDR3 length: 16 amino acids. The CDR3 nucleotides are TGTGCCAGCAGCGCTACTCTAGCGGGAGGACGAGATACGCAGTATTTT. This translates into CASSATLAGGRDTQYF.

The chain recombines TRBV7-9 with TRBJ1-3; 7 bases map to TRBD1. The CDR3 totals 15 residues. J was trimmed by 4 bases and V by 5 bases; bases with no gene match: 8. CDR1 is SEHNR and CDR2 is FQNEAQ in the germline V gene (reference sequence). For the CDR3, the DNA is TGTGCCAGCAGCCTCACACAGGGGCAGGGAAACACCATATATTTT. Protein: CASSLTQGQGNTIYF.

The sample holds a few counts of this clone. This CDR3 is CASSSQGGAYSNQPQHF. CDR3 bases: TGTGCCAGCAGTTCCCAGGGGGGAGCTTATAGCAATCAGCCCCAGCATTTT. This sequence joins TRBV2 and TRBJ1-5; 7 bases fit TRBD1. This CDR3 contains 17 residues. Germline CDR1 is SNHLY and CDR2 is FYNNEI. Unmatched junction bases numbered 10, after V lost 5 bases and J lost 0 bases.

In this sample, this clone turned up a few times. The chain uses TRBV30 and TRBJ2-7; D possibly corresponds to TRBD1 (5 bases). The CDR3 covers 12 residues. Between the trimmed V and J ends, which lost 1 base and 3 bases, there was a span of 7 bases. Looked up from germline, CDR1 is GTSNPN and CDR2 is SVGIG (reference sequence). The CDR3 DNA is TGTGCCTGGAGTGGACAGTTCTACGAGCAGTACTTC. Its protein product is CAWSGQFYEQYF.

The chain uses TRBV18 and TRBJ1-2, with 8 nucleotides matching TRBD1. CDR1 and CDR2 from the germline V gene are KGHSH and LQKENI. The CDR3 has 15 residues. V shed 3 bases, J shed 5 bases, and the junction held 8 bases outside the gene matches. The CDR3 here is CASSPQSDRVYGYTF. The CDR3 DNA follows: TGTGCCAGCTCACCGCAATCGGACAGGGTTTATGGCTACACCTTC.

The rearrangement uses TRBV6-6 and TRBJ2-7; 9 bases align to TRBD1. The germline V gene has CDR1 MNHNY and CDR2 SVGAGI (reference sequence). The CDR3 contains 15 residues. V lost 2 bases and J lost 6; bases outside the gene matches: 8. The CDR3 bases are TGTGCCAGCAGTTACCGCGGGACAGGGTCTGGCGAGCAGTACTTC. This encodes CASSYRGTGSGEQYF.

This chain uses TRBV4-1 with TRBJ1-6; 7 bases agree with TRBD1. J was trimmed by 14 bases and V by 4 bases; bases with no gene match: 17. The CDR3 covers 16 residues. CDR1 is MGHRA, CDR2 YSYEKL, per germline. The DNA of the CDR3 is TGCGCCAGCAGCCGCTATCAGGGGGACCCCGGATTTGCCCTCCACTTT. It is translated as CASSRYQGDPGFALHF.

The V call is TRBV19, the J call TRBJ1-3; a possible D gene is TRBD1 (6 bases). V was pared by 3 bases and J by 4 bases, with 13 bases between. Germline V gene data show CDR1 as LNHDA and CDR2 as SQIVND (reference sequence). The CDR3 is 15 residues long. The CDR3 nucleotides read TGTGCCAGTAGTATCCGGGGGGCGCTAGGAAACACCATATATTTT. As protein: CASSIRGALGNTIYF. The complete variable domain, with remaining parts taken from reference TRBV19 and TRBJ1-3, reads DGGITQSPKYLFRKEGQNVTLSCEQNLNHDAMYWYRQDPGQGLRLIYYSQIVNDFQKGDIAEGYSVSREKKESFPLTVTSAQKNPTAFYLCASSIRGALGNTIYFGEGSWLTVV.

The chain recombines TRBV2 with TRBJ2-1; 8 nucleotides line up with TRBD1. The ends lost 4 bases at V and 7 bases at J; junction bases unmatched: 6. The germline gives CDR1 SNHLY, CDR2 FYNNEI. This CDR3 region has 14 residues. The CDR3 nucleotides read TGTGCCAGCAGTGGGACAGGGAAGGGGAATGAGCAGTTCTTC. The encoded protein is CASSGTGKGNEQFF.

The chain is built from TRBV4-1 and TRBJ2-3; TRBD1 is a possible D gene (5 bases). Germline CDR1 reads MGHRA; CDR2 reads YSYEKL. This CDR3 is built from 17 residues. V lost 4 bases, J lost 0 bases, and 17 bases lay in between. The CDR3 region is CASSLLGRASSTDTQYF. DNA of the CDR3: TGCGCCAGCAGCCTGCTGGGCAGGGCAAGTAGCACAGATACGCAGTATTTT.

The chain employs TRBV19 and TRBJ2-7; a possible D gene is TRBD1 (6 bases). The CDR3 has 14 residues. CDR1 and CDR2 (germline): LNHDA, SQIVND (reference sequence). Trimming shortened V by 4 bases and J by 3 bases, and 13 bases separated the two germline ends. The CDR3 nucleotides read TGTGCCAGTAGTACCCTGGGACACCGCTACGAGCAGTACTTC. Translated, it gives CASSTLGHRYEQYF.

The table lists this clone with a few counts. CDR3 protein: CASSLGQGYTDTQYF. The DNA of the CDR3 is TGCGCCAGCAGCCTCGGACAGGGGTACACAGATACGCAGTATTTT. V and J are TRBV5-1 and TRBJ2-3, with TRBD1 matching over 9 bases. Losses at the gene ends were 4 bases for V and 2 bases for J; bases not matched to a gene: 5. The CDR3 length is 15 residues. The germline V gene encodes CDR1 SGHRS and CDR2 YFSETQ.

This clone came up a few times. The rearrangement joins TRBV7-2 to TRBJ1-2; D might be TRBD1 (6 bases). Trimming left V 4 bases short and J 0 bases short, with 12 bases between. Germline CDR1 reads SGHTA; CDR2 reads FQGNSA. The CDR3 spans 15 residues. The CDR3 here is CASSSVAGANYGYTF. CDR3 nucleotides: TGTGCCAGCAGCTCAGTCGCAGGGGCTAACTATGGCTACACCTTC.

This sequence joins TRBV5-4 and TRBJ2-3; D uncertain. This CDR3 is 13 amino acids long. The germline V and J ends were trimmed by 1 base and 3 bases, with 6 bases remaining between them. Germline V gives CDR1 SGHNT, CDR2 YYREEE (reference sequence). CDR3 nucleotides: TGTGCCAGCAGCTTGTCGACTACAGATACGCAGTATTTT. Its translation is CASSLSTTDTQYF.

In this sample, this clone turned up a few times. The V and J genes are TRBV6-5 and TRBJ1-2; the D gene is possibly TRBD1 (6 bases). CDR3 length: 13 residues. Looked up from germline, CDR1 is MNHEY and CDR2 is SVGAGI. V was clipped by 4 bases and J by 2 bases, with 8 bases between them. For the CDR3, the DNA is TGTGCCAGCAGTTTCGACAGGAACTATGGCTACACCTTC. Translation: CASSFDRNYGYTF.

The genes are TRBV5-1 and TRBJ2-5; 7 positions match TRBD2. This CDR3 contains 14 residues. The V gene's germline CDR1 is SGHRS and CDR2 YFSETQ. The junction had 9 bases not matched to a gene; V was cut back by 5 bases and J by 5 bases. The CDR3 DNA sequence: TGCGCCAGCAGTGTCAGCGGGGTCGGGGAGACCCAGTACTTC. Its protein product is CASSVSGVGETQYF.

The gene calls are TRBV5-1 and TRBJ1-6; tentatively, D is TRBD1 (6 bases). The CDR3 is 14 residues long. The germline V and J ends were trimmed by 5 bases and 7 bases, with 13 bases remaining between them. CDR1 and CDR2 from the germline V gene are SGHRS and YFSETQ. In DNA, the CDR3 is TGCGCCAGCAGTCCAAGGACAGAAAATTCACCCCTCCACTTT. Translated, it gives CASSPRTENSPLHF.

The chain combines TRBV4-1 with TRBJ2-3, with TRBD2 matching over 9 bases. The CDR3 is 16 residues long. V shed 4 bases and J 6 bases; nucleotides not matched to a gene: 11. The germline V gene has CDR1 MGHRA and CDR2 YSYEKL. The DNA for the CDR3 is TGCGCCAGCAGCCTTGGGGTGAGCGGGAGGCGTGATACGCAGTATTTT. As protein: CASSLGVSGRRDTQYF.